The present TCR beta chain was sequenced within a study of shared clonotypes between healthy human individuals. Looking at the study overall: The study used three CD4 naive, three CD4 memory, two CD8 naive and one CD8 memory plate per donor.

Deep level was the assay's run setting. Genomic DNA belonging to each subset was distributed in equal measure over several immunoSEQ plates. Some clones are missing from TCRdb's copy, which holds only in-frame ones; the method was immunoSEQ multiplex PCR. The table lists about 770,000 clones, around 77% of them singletons. This CDR3 region has 13 residues. Germline CDR1 reads SNHLY; CDR2 reads FYNNEI. The V gene end was trimmed by 11 bases and the J gene end by 3 bases; junction bases not matched to a gene: 8. The chain is built from TRBV2 and TRBJ2-7; 9 bases are shared with TRBD1. The clonotype was recovered from a woman aged 30 to 39 in good health. The sequencing input was memory CD4+ T cells sorted from blood. Noted subset: CD45RA-negative fraction. The CDR3 reads CAGRDRVNYEQYF. CDR3 in DNA: TGTGCCGGTAGGGACAGGGTAAACTACGAGCAGTACTTC. Full variable domain (rest looked up from reference TRBV2 and TRBJ2-7): EPEVTQTPSHQVTQMGQEVILRCVPISNHLYFYWYRQILGQKVEFLVSFYNNEISEKSEIFDDQFSVERPDGSNFTLKIRSTKLEDSAMYFCAGRDRVNYEQYFGPGTRLTVT.